This TCR beta chain was profiled in a study of identical twins. TCRdb reprocessed the 5' RACE reads with MiXCR, giving one entry per CDR3 protein. The sample lists approximately 500,000 distinct CDR3 sequences; 20% to 25% were seen once. This clonotype was detected only a few times. In addition, the sample was reused for a study of T cells expressing NK-cell markers. That study reports: The sequencing cohort of eight donors included seven HCMV-seropositive individuals and one seronegative individual.

This sequence originates from a woman between 18 and 29 years old in good health. The sequencing input was CD4+ T cells sorted from blood.

CDR3 loop: CSATKGGRVGEQFF. The DNA of the CDR3 is TGCAGTGCTACCAAGGGGGGAAGGGTTGGTGAGCAGTTCTTC. This chain joins TRBV20-1 and TRBJ2-1, with D perhaps matching TRBD1 or TRBD2 (6 bases each). V gave up 4 bases and J gave up 9 bases, with 19 bases separating them. The CDR3 runs 14 residues. Germline CDR1 reads DFQATT; CDR2 reads SNEGSKA (reference sequence).